Reported below is one TCR beta chain. Its specificity is unknown. Per germline, CDR1 SEHNR and CDR2 FQNEAQ (reference sequence). The CDR3 has 16 amino acids. Amplified TCR beta CDR3 regions derived from RNA transcripts. During a first-round RT-PCR of the TCR CDR3, the HTBI primer set was used. Each CDR3 protein is one row after TCRdb ran MiXCR on the multiplex PCR reads. The data contain approximately 700,000 distinct CDR3 sequences, 45% of them singletons. The record originates from a study of T cells in Graves' hyperthyroidism and ophthalmopathy. The study's findings and limits: Also found in blood were most expanded thyroid clonotypes above 0.001. For ophthalmopathy, model prediction preceded onset by a median approximately 6 months.

Those patients with uncontrolled infection, other autoimmune disease, pregnancy or lactation were excluded. This sequence joins TRBV7-9 and TRBJ2-5; TRBD2 is a possible D gene (6 bases). The J call may not be correct, given that the DNA end is closer to TRBJ2-7. Sample: peripheral blood or thyroid tissue (not recorded which). This receptor was identified in an adult man with Graves' disease, either hyperthyroidism or ophthalmopathy (not recorded which). The CDR3 DNA reads TGTGCCAGCTCCCCCAAGTTCGGGGGAACAGCGTACGAGCAGTACTTC. It encodes CASSPKFGGTAYEQYF.